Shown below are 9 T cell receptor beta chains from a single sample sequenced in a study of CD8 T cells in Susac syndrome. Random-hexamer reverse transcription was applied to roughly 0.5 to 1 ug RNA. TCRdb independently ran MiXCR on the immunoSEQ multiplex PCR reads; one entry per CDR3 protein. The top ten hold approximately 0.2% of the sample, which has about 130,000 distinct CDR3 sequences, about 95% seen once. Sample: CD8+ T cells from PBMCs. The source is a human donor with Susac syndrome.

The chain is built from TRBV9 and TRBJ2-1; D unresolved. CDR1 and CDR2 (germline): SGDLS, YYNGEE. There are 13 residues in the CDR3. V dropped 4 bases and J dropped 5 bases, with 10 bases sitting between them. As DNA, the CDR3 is TGTGCCAGCAGCCCCAATCGGAACAATGAGCAGTTCTTC. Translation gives CASSPNRNNEQFF.

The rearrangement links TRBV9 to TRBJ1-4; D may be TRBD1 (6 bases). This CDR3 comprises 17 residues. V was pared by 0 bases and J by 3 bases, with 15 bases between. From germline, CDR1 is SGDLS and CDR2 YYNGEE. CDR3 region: CASSVEGHPAANEKLFF. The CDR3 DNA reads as TGTGCCAGCAGCGTAGAGGGACACCCGGCGGCTAATGAAAAACTGTTTTTT.

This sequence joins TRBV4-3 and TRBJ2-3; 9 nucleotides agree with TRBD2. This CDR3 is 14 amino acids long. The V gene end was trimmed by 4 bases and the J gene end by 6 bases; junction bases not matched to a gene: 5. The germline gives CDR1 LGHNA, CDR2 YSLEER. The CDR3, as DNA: TGCGCCAGCAGCCCAGGGACTAGCCTCGATACGCAGTATTTT. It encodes CASSPGTSLDTQYF.

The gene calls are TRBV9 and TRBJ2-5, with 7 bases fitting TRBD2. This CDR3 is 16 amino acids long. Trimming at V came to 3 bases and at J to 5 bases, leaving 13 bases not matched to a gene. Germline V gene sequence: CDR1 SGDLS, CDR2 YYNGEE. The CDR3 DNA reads TGTGCCAGCAGCGCGGAAGGGCGGGACTATTGGGAGACCCAGTACTTC. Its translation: CASSAEGRDYWETQYF.

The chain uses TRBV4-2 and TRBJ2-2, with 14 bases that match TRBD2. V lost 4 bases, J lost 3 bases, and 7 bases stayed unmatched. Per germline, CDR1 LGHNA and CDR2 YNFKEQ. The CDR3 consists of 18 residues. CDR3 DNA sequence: TGTGCCAGCAGCCCACAGACTAGCGGGGGGGCCGACACCGGGGAGCTGTTTTTT. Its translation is CASSPQTSGGADTGELFF.

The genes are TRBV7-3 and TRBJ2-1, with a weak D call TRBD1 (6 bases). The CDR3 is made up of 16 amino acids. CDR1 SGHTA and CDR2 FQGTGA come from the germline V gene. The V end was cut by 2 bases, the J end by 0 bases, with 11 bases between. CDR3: CASSLDQDSSYNEQFF. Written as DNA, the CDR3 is TGTGCCAGCAGCTTAGATCAGGACAGCTCCTACAATGAGCAGTTCTTC.

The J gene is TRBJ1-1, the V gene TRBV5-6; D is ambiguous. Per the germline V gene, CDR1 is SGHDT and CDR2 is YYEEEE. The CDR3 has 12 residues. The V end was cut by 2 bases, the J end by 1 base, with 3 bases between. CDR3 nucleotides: TGTGCCAGCAGCTTTCAGAACACTGAAGCTTTCTTT. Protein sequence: CASSFQNTEAFF.

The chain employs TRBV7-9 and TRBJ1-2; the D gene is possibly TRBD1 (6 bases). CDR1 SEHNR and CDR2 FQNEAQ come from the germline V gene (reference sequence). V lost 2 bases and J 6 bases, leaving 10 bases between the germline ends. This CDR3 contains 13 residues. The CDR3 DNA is TGTGCCAGCAGCTTATTTGACAGGAATGGCTACACCTTC. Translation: CASSLFDRNGYTF.

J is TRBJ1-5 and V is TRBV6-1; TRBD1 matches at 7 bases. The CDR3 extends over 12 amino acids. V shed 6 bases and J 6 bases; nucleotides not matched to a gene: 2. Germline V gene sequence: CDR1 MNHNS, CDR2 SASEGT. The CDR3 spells CASRTGSQPQHF. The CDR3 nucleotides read TGTGCCAGCAGGACAGGGTCTCAGCCCCAGCATTTT.